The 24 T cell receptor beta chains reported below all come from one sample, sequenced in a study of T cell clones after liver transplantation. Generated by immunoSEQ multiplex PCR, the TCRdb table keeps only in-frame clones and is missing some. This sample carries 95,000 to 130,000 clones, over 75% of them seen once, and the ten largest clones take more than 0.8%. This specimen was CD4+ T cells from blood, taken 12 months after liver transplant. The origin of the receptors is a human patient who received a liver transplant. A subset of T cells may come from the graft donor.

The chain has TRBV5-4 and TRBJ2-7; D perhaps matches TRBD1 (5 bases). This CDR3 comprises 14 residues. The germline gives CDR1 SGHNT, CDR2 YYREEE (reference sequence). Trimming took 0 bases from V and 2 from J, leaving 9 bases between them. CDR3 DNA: TGTGCCAGCAGCTTGGCAACAGGAACCTACGAGCAGTACTTC. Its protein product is CASSLATGTYEQYF.

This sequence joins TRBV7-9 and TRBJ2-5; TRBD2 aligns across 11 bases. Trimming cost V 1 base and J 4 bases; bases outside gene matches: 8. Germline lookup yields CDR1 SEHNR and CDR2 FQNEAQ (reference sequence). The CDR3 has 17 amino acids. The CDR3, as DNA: TGTGCCAGCAGCTTAGGGACTAGCGGGCCCTCTTTAGAGACCCAGTACTTC. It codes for CASSLGTSGPSLETQYF.

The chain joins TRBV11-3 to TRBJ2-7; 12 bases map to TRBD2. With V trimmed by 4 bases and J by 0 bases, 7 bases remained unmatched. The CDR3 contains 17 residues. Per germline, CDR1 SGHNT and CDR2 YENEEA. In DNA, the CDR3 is TGTGCCAGCAGCTCAACTGGGACTAGCGGGTACTCCTACGAGCAGTACTTC. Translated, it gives CASSSTGTSGYSYEQYF.

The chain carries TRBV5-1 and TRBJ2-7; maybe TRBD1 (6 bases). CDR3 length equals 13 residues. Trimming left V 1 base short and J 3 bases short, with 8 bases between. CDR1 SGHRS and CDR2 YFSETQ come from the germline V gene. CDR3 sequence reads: CASSLSGDYEQYF. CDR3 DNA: TGCGCCAGCAGCTTGTCAGGGGACTACGAGCAGTACTTC.

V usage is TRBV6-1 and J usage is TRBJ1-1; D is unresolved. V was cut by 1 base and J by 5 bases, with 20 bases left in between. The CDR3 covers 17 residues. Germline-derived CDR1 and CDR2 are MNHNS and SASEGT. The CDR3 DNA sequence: TGTGCCAGCAGTGAAGGCCTAAGGGCGCAGGTTCGGACTGAAGCTTTCTTT. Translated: CASSEGLRAQVRTEAFF.

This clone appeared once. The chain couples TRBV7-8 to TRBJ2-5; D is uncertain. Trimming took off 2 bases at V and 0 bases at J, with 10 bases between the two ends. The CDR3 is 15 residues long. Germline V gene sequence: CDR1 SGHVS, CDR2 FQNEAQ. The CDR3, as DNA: TGTGCCAGCAGCTTACCCAATTGGTACCAAGAGACCCAGTACTTC. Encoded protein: CASSLPNWYQETQYF. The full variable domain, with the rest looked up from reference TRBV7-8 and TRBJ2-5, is GAGVSQSPRYKVAKRGQDVALRCDPISGHVSLFWYQQALGQGPEFLTYFQNEAQLDKSGLPSDRFFAERPEGSVSTLKIQRTQQEDSAVYLCASSLPNWYQETQYFGPGTRLLVL.

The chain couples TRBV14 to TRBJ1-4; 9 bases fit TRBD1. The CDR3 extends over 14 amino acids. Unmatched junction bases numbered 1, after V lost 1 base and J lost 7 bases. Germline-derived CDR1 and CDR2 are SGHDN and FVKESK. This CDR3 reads CASSQGQGVEKLFF. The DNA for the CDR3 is TGTGCCAGCAGCCAAGGACAGGGGGTTGAAAAACTGTTTTTT.

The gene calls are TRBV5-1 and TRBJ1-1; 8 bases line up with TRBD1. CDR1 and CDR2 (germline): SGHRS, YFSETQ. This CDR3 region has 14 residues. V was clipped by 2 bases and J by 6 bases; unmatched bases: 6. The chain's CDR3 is CASSFDRGGAEAFF. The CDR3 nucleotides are TGCGCCAGCAGCTTTGACAGGGGAGGCGCTGAAGCTTTCTTT.

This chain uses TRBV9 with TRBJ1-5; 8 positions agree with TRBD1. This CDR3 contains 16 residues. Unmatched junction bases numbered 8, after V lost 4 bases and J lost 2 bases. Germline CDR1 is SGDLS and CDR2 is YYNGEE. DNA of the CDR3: TGTGCCAGCAGCTTTTCAGGGGGCATGGGCAATCAGCCCCAGCATTTT. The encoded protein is CASSFSGGMGNQPQHF.

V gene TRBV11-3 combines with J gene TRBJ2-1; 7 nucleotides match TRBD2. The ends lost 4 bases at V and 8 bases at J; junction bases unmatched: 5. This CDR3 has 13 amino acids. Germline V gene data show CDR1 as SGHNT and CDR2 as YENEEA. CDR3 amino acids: CASSSGLLDEQFF. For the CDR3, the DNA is TGTGCCAGCAGCTCGGGACTACTGGATGAGCAGTTCTTC.

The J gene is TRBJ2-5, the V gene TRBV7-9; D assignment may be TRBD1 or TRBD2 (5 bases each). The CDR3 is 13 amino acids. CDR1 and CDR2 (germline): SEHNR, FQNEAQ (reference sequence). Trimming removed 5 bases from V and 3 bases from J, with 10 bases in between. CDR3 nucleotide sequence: TGTGCCAGCAGCGAGGGACCGAAAGAGACCCAGTACTTC. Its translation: CASSEGPKETQYF.

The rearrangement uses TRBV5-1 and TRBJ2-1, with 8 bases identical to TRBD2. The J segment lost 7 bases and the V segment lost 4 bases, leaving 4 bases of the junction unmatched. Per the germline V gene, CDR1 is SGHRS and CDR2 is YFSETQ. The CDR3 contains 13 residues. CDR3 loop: CASSQPGGNEQFF. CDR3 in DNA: TGCGCCAGCAGCCAGCCGGGGGGGAATGAGCAGTTCTTC.

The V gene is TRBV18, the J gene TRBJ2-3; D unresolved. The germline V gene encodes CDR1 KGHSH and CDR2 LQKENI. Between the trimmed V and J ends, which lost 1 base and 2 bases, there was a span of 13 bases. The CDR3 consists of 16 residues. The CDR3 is CASSPRTYRDTDTQYF. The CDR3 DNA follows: TGTGCCAGCTCACCACGAACCTATCGTGACACAGATACGCAGTATTTT.

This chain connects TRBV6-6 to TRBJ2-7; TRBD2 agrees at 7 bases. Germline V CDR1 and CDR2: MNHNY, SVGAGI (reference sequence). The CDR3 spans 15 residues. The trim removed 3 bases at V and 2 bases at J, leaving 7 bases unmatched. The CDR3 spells CASSYGSGSTYEQYF. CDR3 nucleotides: TGTGCCAGCAGTTATGGTAGCGGGTCCACCTACGAGCAGTACTTC.

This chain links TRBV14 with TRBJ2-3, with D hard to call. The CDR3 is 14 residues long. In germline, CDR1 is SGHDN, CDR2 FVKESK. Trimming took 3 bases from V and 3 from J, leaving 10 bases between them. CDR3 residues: CASSQWTATDTQYF. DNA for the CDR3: TGTGCCAGCAGCCAGTGGACGGCTACAGATACGCAGTATTTT.

Here the CDR3 DNA reads TGTGCCAGCAGCAGCGGGACAGGGGGTGGCTACACCTTC. This sequence encodes CASSSGTGGGYTF. The chain uses TRBV7-2 and TRBJ1-2; TRBD1 matches 11 bases. After removal of 5 bases from V and 7 bases from J, the junction contained 3 bases not matched to a gene. Germline V lookup: CDR1 SGHTA, CDR2 FQGNSA. The CDR3 has 13 residues.

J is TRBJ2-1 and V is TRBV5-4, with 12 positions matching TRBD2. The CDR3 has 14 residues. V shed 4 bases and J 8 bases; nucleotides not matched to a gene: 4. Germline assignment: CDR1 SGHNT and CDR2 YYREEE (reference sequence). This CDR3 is CASSATSGSDEQFF. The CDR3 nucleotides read TGTGCCAGCAGCGCGACTAGCGGGAGCGATGAGCAGTTCTTC.

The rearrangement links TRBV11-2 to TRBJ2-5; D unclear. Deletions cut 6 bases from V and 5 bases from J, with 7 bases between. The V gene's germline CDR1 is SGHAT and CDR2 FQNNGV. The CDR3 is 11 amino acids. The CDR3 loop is CASSYGETQYF. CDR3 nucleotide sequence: TGTGCCAGCAGTTATGGGGAGACCCAGTACTTC.

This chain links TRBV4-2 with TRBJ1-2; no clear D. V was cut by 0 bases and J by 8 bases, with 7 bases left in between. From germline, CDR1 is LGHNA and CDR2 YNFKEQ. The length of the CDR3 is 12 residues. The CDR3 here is CASSQDELGYTF. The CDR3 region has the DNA TGTGCCAGCAGCCAAGATGAACTGGGCTACACCTTC.

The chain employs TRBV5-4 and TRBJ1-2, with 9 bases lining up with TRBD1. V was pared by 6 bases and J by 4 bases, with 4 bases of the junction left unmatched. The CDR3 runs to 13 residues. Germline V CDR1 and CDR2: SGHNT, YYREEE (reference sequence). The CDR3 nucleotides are TGTGCCAGCAAGGGGACAGGGCCCTATGGCTACACCTTC. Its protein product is CASKGTGPYGYTF.

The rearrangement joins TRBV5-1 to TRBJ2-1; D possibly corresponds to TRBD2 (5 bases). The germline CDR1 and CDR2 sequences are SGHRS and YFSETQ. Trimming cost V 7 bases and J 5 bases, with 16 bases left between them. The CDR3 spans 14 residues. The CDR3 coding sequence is TGCGCCAGCTCCGGACGTGGAGGAGACAATGAGCAGTTCTTC. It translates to CASSGRGGDNEQFF.

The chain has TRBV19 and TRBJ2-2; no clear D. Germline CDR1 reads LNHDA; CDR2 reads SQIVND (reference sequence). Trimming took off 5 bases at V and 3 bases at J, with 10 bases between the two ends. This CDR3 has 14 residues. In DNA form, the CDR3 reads TGTGCCAGTAGTTCCCCATGGGACACCGGGGAGCTGTTTTTT. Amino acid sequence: CASSSPWDTGELFF.

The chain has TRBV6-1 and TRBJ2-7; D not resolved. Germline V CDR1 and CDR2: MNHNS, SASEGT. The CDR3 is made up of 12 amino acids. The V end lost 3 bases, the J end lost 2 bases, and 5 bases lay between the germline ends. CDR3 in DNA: TGTGCCAGCAGTGAGGCAGCCTACGAGCAGTACTTC. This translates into CASSEAAYEQYF.

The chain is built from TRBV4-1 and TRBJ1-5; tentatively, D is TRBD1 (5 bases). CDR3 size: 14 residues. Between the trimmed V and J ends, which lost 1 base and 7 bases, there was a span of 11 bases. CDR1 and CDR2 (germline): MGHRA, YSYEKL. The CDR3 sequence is CASSQVGAVQPQHF. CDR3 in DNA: TGCGCCAGCAGCCAAGTAGGGGCGGTCCAGCCCCAGCATTTT.